This T cell receptor (beta chain) was identified during a study of T cells of healthy individuals. TCRdb reanalysed the 5' RACE reads using MiXCR and keeps one entry per CDR3 protein. Of some 69,000 distinct CDR3 sequences listed, 15% to 20% were seen once; the top ten hold approximately 4.8%. Germline V gives CDR1 SNHLY, CDR2 FYNNEI. V dropped 5 bases and J dropped 3; count of bases not matched to a gene: 9. The CDR3 is 16 amino acids. This clonotype was obtained from a human donor in good health. V and J are TRBV2 and TRBJ1-5, with TRBD1 matching over 8 bases. The CDR3, as DNA: TGTGCCAGCAGTCCCTTAGACAGGGGCATCAATCAGCCCCAGCATTTT. The encoded protein is CASSPLDRGINQPQHF. Using reference TRBV2 and TRBJ1-5 for the parts outside the CDR3, the full variable domain is EPEVTQTPSHQVTQMGQEVILRCVPISNHLYFYWYRQILGQKVEFLVSFYNNEISEKSEIFDDQFSVERPDGSNFTLKIRSTKLEDSAMYFCASSPLDRGINQPQHFGDGTRLSIL.